The rows below give T cell receptor beta chains drawn from one sample of a study of T cell repertoires in cytomegalovirus infection. TCRdb called the reads again in MiXCR, with one record for every CDR3 protein. The data hold around 200,000 distinct CDR3 sequences, with roughly 15% observed a single time. Sequencing was carried out using CD8+ T cells from PBMCs. The receptors were sampled from a human donor in good health (CMV status not recorded). Some clones in this sample may be carry-over from other donors' samples. The CDR3 runs from the conserved cysteine through the conserved F or W. A D gene is named only where the DNA matches it firmly. Expanded clones are given a class, and other clones once, few, many or no size at all.

j_call: TRBJ1-1
v_call: TRBV28
clone_size: .
d_call: TRBD1
cdr3_aa: CASRFNRDSPNTEAFF
cdr3_nt: TGTGCCAGCAGGTTTAACCGGGACAGTCCGAACACTGAAGCTTTCTTT

j_call: TRBJ2-7
v_call: TRBV7-2
clone_size: .
d_call: .
cdr3_aa: CASSSRTSYEQYF
cdr3_nt: TGTGCCAGCAGCAGCAGAACCTCCTACGAGCAGTACTTC

j_call: TRBJ2-4
v_call: TRBV7-1
clone_size: few
d_call: .
cdr3_aa: CASSPPTKNIQYF
cdr3_nt: TGTGCCAGCAGCCCCCCAACCAAAAACATTCAGTACTTC

j_call: TRBJ2-7
v_call: TRBV5-6
clone_size: .
d_call: .
cdr3_aa: CASSLGRQGLFF
cdr3_nt: TGTGCCAGCAGTTTGGGGAGACAGGGACTCTTCTTC

j_call: TRBJ1-3
v_call: TRBV28
clone_size: few
d_call: .
cdr3_aa: CASSTEYGNTIYF
cdr3_nt: TGTGCCAGCAGTACCGAATACGGAAACACCATATATTTT

j_call: TRBJ2-3
v_call: TRBV7-3
clone_size: medium-sized
d_call: TRBD1
cdr3_aa: CASSLNRGTTDTQYF
cdr3_nt: TGTGCCAGCAGCTTAAACAGGGGGACCACAGATACGCAGTATTTT

j_call: TRBJ2-3
v_call: TRBV6-1
clone_size: .
d_call: .
cdr3_aa: CASSLFERGEDTQYF
cdr3_nt: TGTGCCAGCAGCCTATTCGAAAGGGGGGAAGATACGCAGTATTTT

j_call: TRBJ2-5
v_call: TRBV7-9
clone_size: .
d_call: .
cdr3_aa: CASSLISGRQETQYF
cdr3_nt: TGTGCCAGCAGCTTAATATCCGGCAGGCAAGAGACCCAGTACTTC

j_call: TRBJ2-7
v_call: TRBV7-6
clone_size: few
d_call: .
cdr3_aa: CASSPSSDYEQYF
cdr3_nt: TGTGCCAGCAGCCCCTCCAGCGACTACGAGCAGTACTTC

j_call: TRBJ1-5
v_call: TRBV7-9
clone_size: few
d_call: .
cdr3_aa: CASSSSGQPQHF
cdr3_nt: TGTGCCAGCAGCTCCTCCGGCCAGCCCCAGCATTTT

j_call: TRBJ1-5
v_call: TRBV20-1
clone_size: .
d_call: .
cdr3_aa: CSARGLDMGSNQPQHF
cdr3_nt: TGCAGTGCTAGAGGCCTAGACATGGGTAGCAATCAGCCCCAGCATTTT

j_call: TRBJ1-1
v_call: TRBV29-1
clone_size: many
d_call: .
cdr3_aa: CSVSRWTSSNTEAFF
cdr3_nt: TGCAGCGTTAGCCGGTGGACCTCTTCGAACACTGAAGCTTTCTTT

j_call: TRBJ2-3
v_call: TRBV6-2/TRBV6-3
clone_size: .
d_call: .
cdr3_aa: CASNIRGLYTDTQYF
cdr3_nt: TGTGCCAGCAACATACGGGGTTTATACACAGATACGCAGTATTTT

j_call: TRBJ2-5
v_call: TRBV6-5
clone_size: .
d_call: .
cdr3_aa: CASSYGGTAQETQYF
cdr3_nt: TGTGCCAGCAGCTATGGTGGGACTGCCCAAGAGACCCAGTACTTC

j_call: TRBJ2-6
v_call: TRBV20-1
clone_size: .
d_call: TRBD2
cdr3_aa: CSARDGAGGPFSGANVLTF
cdr3_nt: TGCAGTGCTAGAGATGGAGCGGGGGGGCCCTTCTCTGGGGCCAACGTCCTGACTTTC

j_call: TRBJ2-1
v_call: TRBV7-6
clone_size: few
d_call: .
cdr3_aa: CASSLVSGGYYNEQFF
cdr3_nt: TGTGCCAGCAGCTTAGTTAGTGGGGGCTACTACAATGAGCAGTTCTTC

j_call: TRBJ1-6
v_call: TRBV6-8
clone_size: .
d_call: .
cdr3_aa: CASSYQATVLSYNSPLHF
cdr3_nt: TGTGCCAGCAGTTATCAGGCGACAGTTCTCTCCTATAATTCACCCCTCCACTTT

j_call: TRBJ2-1
v_call: TRBV28
clone_size: few
d_call: .
cdr3_aa: CASSSPGTAYNEQFF
cdr3_nt: TGTGCCAGCAGTTCCCCCGGGACGGCCTACAATGAGCAGTTCTTC